This TCR beta chain comes out of a study of human T cells and chemical hapten exposure. The CDR3 runs to 16 residues. V gave up 0 bases and J gave up 4 bases; unmatched junction bases: 7. Germline V CDR1 and CDR2: DFQATT, SNEGSKA (reference sequence). As to time point: patch test 2, 6 weeks after DPC sensitization. Described treatment: therapeutic diphenylcyclopropenone sensitization with weekly scalp DPC. This clonotype was seen at least ten times. Each CDR3 protein is one row after TCRdb ran MiXCR on the RACE reads. The table records around 80,000 distinct CDR3 sequences, 6.6% of them present only once.

The clonotype was recovered from a woman between 25 and 40 years old with alopecia areata. Some clones in this sample may be carry-over from other donors' samples. This sample comprised whole blood, obtained in connection with sensitization to the hapten diphenylcyclopropenone (DPC). This chain joins TRBV20-1 and TRBJ1-1; 11 bases map to TRBD1. CDR3 residues: CSARDPGQGASTEAFF. CDR3 DNA sequence: TGCAGTGCTAGAGATCCCGGACAGGGGGCGAGCACTGAAGCTTTCTTT.